This TCR beta chain comes out of a study of T cells in women clearing cervical HPV infection. Study background: For cases, blood was sampled a median approximately 150 days after lesion detection, interquartile range roughly 90 to 230 days. Overall study results and limits: Cases and controls were distinguished at AUC 0.83 by richness and V genes.

Germline CDR1 and CDR2: SGHTA and FQGNSA. V was clipped by 5 bases and J by 5 bases, with 9 bases between them. The CDR3 spans 12 residues. Concerning this clone: Its antigen is not known. The read comes to an end 3 residues before the CDR3 does, leaving the germline J gene to fill in the end.

The data were produced by immunoSEQ multiplex PCR, yet TCRdb's version contains in-frame clones alone and is incomplete. The sample includes around 35,000 clones. The specimen was blood buffy coat. The receptor comes from a woman aged 18-70 years with a cervical HPV16 infection that either progressed to CIN3+ or cleared (not recorded which). V gene TRBV7-2 combines with J gene TRBJ1-1; no definite D call. The sequenced part of the CDR3 DNA is TGTGCCAGCAGCCTGGTCGCGACTGAA. Translating it yields CASSLVATE. The full CDR3 protein reads CASSLVATEAFF.